The 7 T cell receptor beta chains presented below share a single source sample, sequenced in a study of T cell clonotyping in hematopoietic cell transplantation. The repertoire was sequenced with immunoSEQ multiplex PCR; TCRdb's copy has only in-frame clones and lacks some. The profile covers 25,000 to 30,000 clones, with 90% to 95% appearing a single time and about 10% taken by the ten largest. Sequencing used PBMCs, obtained 100 days after allogeneic stem cell transplant. Receptor source: a female patient aged 50-59 years who had an allogeneic stem cell transplant from a related donor, so the T cells may come from the graft donor. Some clones in this sample may be carry-over from other donors' samples.

The gene calls are TRBV4-1 and TRBJ1-4; 10 nucleotides match TRBD1. CDR3 size: 15 residues. In germline, CDR1 is MGHRA, CDR2 YSYEKL. V shed 0 bases and J 6 bases; nucleotides not matched to a gene: 1. In nucleotides, the CDR3 is TGCGCCAGCAGCCAAGAGGGGACAGGGGATGAAAAACTGTTTTTT. Residues: CASSQEGTGDEKLFF.

The chain uses TRBV5-1 and TRBJ1-3; D is unclear. Germline-derived CDR1 and CDR2 are SGHRS and YFSETQ. CDR3 length equals 15 residues. Trimming took off 5 bases at V and 0 bases at J, with 12 bases between the two ends. DNA of the CDR3: TGCGCCAGCAGTCCTTGGGAAATCTCTGGAAACACCATATATTTT. Encoded protein: CASSPWEISGNTIYF.

The chain links TRBV28 to TRBJ1-4, with a tentative D call TRBD1 (6 bases). Deletions cut 6 bases from V and 1 base from J, with 9 bases between. The CDR3 spans 14 residues. Per the germline V gene, CDR1 is MDHEN and CDR2 is SYDVKM. The CDR3 DNA reads as TGTGCCAGCAGAATACAGGGAACTAATGAAAAACTGTTTTTT. This sequence encodes CASRIQGTNEKLFF.

The chain recombines TRBV6-1 with TRBJ2-7; possibly TRBD1 for D (6 bases). Germline CDR1 and CDR2: MNHNS and SASEGT. CDR3 size: 14 residues. The germline V and J ends were trimmed by 1 base and 4 bases, with 11 bases remaining between them. CDR3: CASSEGLGAYEQYF. In DNA, the CDR3 is TGTGCCAGCAGTGAAGGGTTGGGGGCTTACGAGCAGTACTTC.

This rearrangement joins TRBV6-1 to TRBJ2-5; D gene unclear. Trimming shortened V by 6 bases and J by 4 bases, and 12 bases separated the two germline ends. The germline CDR1 and CDR2 sequences are MNHNS and SASEGT. This CDR3 comprises 13 residues. CDR3 sequence reads: CASSWKVGETQYF. DNA for the CDR3: TGTGCCAGCAGCTGGAAGGTGGGAGAGACCCAGTACTTC.

This chain links TRBV6-6 with TRBJ2-2; 11 nucleotides match TRBD2. CDR3 size: 16 residues. V was clipped by 4 bases and J by 1 base; unmatched bases: 2. Germline assignment: CDR1 MNHNY and CDR2 SVGAGI (reference sequence). The CDR3 region is CASSLGLAVNTGELFF. In nucleotides, the CDR3 is TGTGCCAGCAGTTTGGGACTAGCGGTGAACACCGGGGAGCTGTTTTTT.

V gene TRBV7-3 combines with J gene TRBJ2-3, with no clear D. V was cut by 2 bases and J by 2 bases, with 8 bases left in between. Germline V CDR1 and CDR2: SGHTA, FQGTGA. The length of the CDR3 is 14 residues. The CDR3: CASSLDGPTDTQYF. The CDR3 DNA follows: TGTGCCAGCAGCTTAGATGGACCCACAGATACGCAGTATTTT.